Listed here are 3 T cell receptor beta chains from one sample, sequenced in a study of T cells after yellow fever vaccination. TCRdb reprocessed the 5' RACE reads with MiXCR, giving one entry per CDR3 protein. This table holds around 72,000 distinct CDR3 sequences, approximately 7.3% found once. This specimen consisted of CD8+ T cells sorted from PBMCs, obtained around 10 days after the first yellow fever vaccination. The origin of the receptors is a man between 18 and 35 years old who received the YFV17D yellow fever vaccine.

This clonotype appeared a few times. The V call is TRBV6-2 or TRBV6-3, the J call TRBJ2-7; 7 nucleotides agree with TRBD2. The CDR3 contains 16 residues. The germline gives CDR1 MNHEY, CDR2 SVGEGT. V lost 2 bases to trimming and J lost 0 bases; unmatched junction nucleotides: 7. CDR3 protein: CASSYEIGGSSYEQYF. The DNA of the CDR3 is TGTGCCAGCAGTTACGAAATCGGGGGGAGCTCCTACGAGCAGTACTTC.

This clonotype was recorded a few times. The gene calls are TRBV6-1 and TRBJ1-6; TRBD1 is a possible D gene (6 bases). The CDR3 totals 15 residues. CDR1 MNHNS and CDR2 SASEGT come from the germline V gene. V lost 6 bases, J lost 7 bases, and 16 bases lay in between. CDR3 amino acids: CASSDLQGLNSPLHF. As DNA, the CDR3 is TGTGCCAGCAGCGACTTACAGGGATTGAATTCACCCCTCCACTTT.

Note on this clonotype: One end of the junction fails to match germline, which may point to a read error. This chain joins TRBV27 and TRBJ2-3; D gene uncertain. CDR1 is MNHEY, CDR2 SMNVEV, per germline (reference sequence). The CDR3 is 11 amino acids. CDR3 coding DNA: TGTGCCAGCCGTTACACAGAAACGCAGTATTTT. Translating gives CASRYTETQYF.